The clone carrying this T cell receptor beta chain was counted at least ten times. Its specificity is unknown. The sample comes from a study of early T cells in non-severe SARS-CoV-2 infection. Across the whole study: The input, bulk RNA from unsorted whole blood, was sequenced, and chains were unpaired.

Broader study findings: Matches to VDJdb favored anti-spike CD8 responses and missed private and CD4 specificities.

Germline CDR1 reads KGHSH; CDR2 reads LQKENI. This CDR3 region has 13 residues. Trimming removed 4 bases at V and 5 bases at J, with 12 bases between. Molecules of cDNA were individually given unique molecular identifiers that were attached to them. MiXCR, run by TCRdb on the 5' RACE reads, gives a single entry per CDR3 protein. The table records 55,000 to 75,000 distinct CDR3 sequences, roughly 7.7% of them present only once. The TCR sequence derives from an adult who was a healthcare worker with PCR-confirmed SARS-CoV-2 infection or an uninfected control (not recorded which). The sample taken for sequencing was whole blood. The V and J genes are TRBV18 and TRBJ2-7; D is undetermined. CDR3 in amino acids: CASSLGMGNEQYF. The CDR3 region has the DNA TGTGCCAGCTCACTGGGGATGGGAAACGAGCAGTACTTC.